Presented here are 32 T cell receptor beta chains from one specimen sequenced in a study of T cell repertoires in cytomegalovirus infection. Using its own MiXCR run on the reads, TCRdb lists one record per CDR3 protein. The sample has about 100,000 distinct CDR3 sequences, roughly 40% seen once; the top ten hold less than 80%. What these receptors recognize is not known. Sequenced here: CD8+ T cells from cultured PBMCs, sampled from culture after CMV antigen stimulation. The origin of the receptors is a human donor in good health (CMV status not recorded). Some clones in this sample may be carry-over from other donors' samples.

V and J are TRBV7-6 and TRBJ1-5; 7 nucleotides line up with TRBD1. The CDR3 is 15 residues long. V shed 2 bases, J shed 3 bases, and the junction held 4 bases outside the gene matches. Germline V lookup: CDR1 SGHVS, CDR2 FNYEAQ. The CDR3: CASSLSGTDNQPQHF. The CDR3 DNA is TGTGCCAGCAGCTTATCCGGGACAGACAATCAGCCCCAGCATTTT.

In its sample, this clonotype was seen many times. The rearrangement uses TRBV28 and TRBJ1-1; D not resolved. This CDR3 is 12 amino acids long. Trimming took off 11 bases at V and 6 bases at J, with 16 bases between the two ends. CDR1 MDHEN and CDR2 SYDVKM come from the germline V gene. The chain's CDR3 is CASNGFAAEAFF. The CDR3 coding sequence is TGTGCCTCTAATGGGTTTGCCGCTGAAGCTTTCTTT. The entire variable domain, with the rest obtained from reference TRBV28 and TRBJ1-1, is as follows: DVKVTQSSRYLVKRTGEKVFLECVQDMDHENMFWYRQDPGLGLRLIYFSYDVKMKEKGDIPEGYSVSREKKERFSLILESASTNQTSMYLCASNGFAAEAFFGQGTRLTVV.

The V gene is TRBV4-1, the J gene TRBJ2-7; D gene unclear. Germline CDR1 MGHRA, CDR2 YSYEKL. Trimming left V 1 base short and J 1 base short, with 8 bases between. The CDR3 covers 14 residues. The CDR3 here is CASSQVWLSYEQYF. DNA of the CDR3: TGCGCCAGCAGCCAAGTTTGGTTATCCTACGAGCAGTACTTC.

The rearrangement joins TRBV5-4 to TRBJ2-2, with D unclear. The CDR3 covers 13 residues. The germline V gene encodes CDR1 SGHNT and CDR2 YYREEE (reference sequence). V was cut by 5 bases and J by 3 bases, with 8 bases left in between. CDR3 loop: CASRPWDTGELFF. CDR3 DNA sequence: TGTGCCAGCAGGCCCTGGGACACCGGGGAGCTGTTTTTT.

There are a few counts of this clonotype. The chain employs TRBV19 and TRBJ2-1, with 11 bases matching TRBD2. The CDR3 contains 15 residues. Germline assignment: CDR1 LNHDA and CDR2 SQIVND (reference sequence). V was clipped by 6 bases and J by 4 bases; unmatched bases: 5. CDR3 in DNA: TGTGCCAGTAGCCTTAGCGGGGGGGCGTACAATGAGCAGTTCTTC. Its protein product is CASSLSGGAYNEQFF.

This clonotype showed up just a few times. This chain uses TRBV12-3 or TRBV12-4 with TRBJ2-3; 8 bases map to TRBD2. With V trimmed by 5 bases and J by 4 bases, 8 bases remained unmatched. This CDR3 comprises 15 residues. CDR3 sequence reads: CASSLKAGAADTQYF. CDR3 in DNA: TGTGCCAGCAGTCTTAAAGCGGGGGCGGCAGATACGCAGTATTTT.

This clonotype has a handful of counts. The rearrangement links TRBV12-3 or TRBV12-4 to TRBJ2-3; D is possibly TRBD2 (6 bases). The CDR3 spans 14 residues. V was cut by 10 bases and J by 4 bases, with 18 bases left in between. The DNA for the CDR3 is TGTGCCACCCGAACCGGGGGATGGGCAGATACGCAGTATTTT. It codes for CATRTGGWADTQYF.

This clonotype was counted between two and nine times. This chain joins TRBV7-6 and TRBJ2-1; D might be TRBD1 (5 bases). V gave up 5 bases and J gave up 0 bases, with 11 bases separating them. CDR3 length equals 15 residues. Germline-derived CDR1 and CDR2 are SGHVS and FNYEAQ. CDR3 in amino acids: CASSKDSSSYNEQFF. CDR3 bases: TGTGCCAGCAGCAAAGACAGCAGCTCCTACAATGAGCAGTTCTTC.

There are many counts of this clonotype. V gene TRBV12-3 or TRBV12-4 combines with J gene TRBJ2-3; 14 nucleotides line up with TRBD2. The ends lost 3 bases at V and 4 bases at J; junction bases unmatched: 3. This CDR3 is built from 16 residues. CDR3: CASSFPTSGGADTQYF. As DNA, the CDR3 is TGTGCCAGCAGTTTCCCGACTAGCGGGGGGGCAGATACGCAGTATTTT.

There are a few counts of this clonotype. This chain joins TRBV4-1 and TRBJ2-1; 15 bases are shared with TRBD2. The CDR3 is made up of 20 amino acids. Trimming cost V 3 bases and J 7 bases; bases outside gene matches: 16. In germline, CDR1 is MGHRA, CDR2 YSYEKL. CDR3 loop: CASSQGGLAGGKAFWNEQFF. DNA for the CDR3: TGCGCCAGCAGCCAGGGGGGACTAGCGGGGGGCAAGGCATTTTGGAATGAGCAGTTCTTC.

The chain recombines TRBV12-3 or TRBV12-4 with TRBJ1-2; 8 bases align to TRBD1. V lost 5 bases, J lost 6 bases, and 11 bases stayed unmatched. The CDR3 is made up of 15 amino acids. In DNA form, the CDR3 reads TGTGCCAGCAGTCTAAAACTCAGGGGGCGTGATGGCTACACCTTC. Amino acid sequence: CASSLKLRGRDGYTF.

The DNA for the CDR3 is TGCAGCGTTGAAGGAGGGGCCGCTAACTATGGCTACACCTTC. As protein: CSVEGGAANYGYTF. This chain joins TRBV29-1 and TRBJ1-2, with a weak D call TRBD1 (5 bases). The CDR3 is 14 amino acids. The V gene's germline CDR1 is SQVTM and CDR2 ANQGSEA. Trimming pared 1 base from V and 0 bases from J, leaving 9 bases between.

This chain joins TRBV7-4 and TRBJ1-1, with D possibly being TRBD1 (6 bases). Germline loops: CDR1 SGHVT, CDR2 SQSDAQ. CDR3 length: 14 amino acids. The V gene lost 5 bases and the J gene lost 5 bases, with 15 bases spanning the gap. The CDR3, as DNA: TGTGCCAGCAGCCCCCCGGACAGATGGACTGAAGCTTTCTTT. Residues: CASSPPDRWTEAFF.

The V and J genes are TRBV12-3 or TRBV12-4 and TRBJ2-7; 9 nucleotides line up with TRBD1. The ends lost 3 bases at V and 6 bases at J; junction bases unmatched: 6. The length of the CDR3 is 14 residues. The CDR3 DNA follows: TGTGCCAGCAGTTTGGGGACAGGGTCGTTCGAGCAGTACTTC. Protein product: CASSLGTGSFEQYF.

The chain recombines TRBV10-3 with TRBJ1-5, with D perhaps TRBD1 (5 bases). Looked up from germline, CDR1 is ENHRY and CDR2 is SYGVKD. The CDR3 extends over 12 amino acids. V lost 8 bases, J lost 11 bases, and 16 bases lay in between. DNA for the CDR3: TGTGCCATCGGGACCGATTTAGTTTCCCAGCATTTT. Its translation is CAIGTDLVSQHF.

This chain joins TRBV7-9 and TRBJ2-1, with D perhaps TRBD1 (6 bases). This CDR3 is built from 14 residues. CDR1 SEHNR and CDR2 FQNEAQ come from the germline V gene (reference sequence). The V end was cut by 1 base, the J end by 8 bases, with 12 bases between. CDR3 nucleotides: TGTGCCAGCAGCTTAGTGAACAGGGCCTATGAGCAGTTCTTC. This gives the protein CASSLVNRAYEQFF.

The CDR3 DNA sequence: TGTGCCAGCAGTGACGGAAGCCTCTATGGCTACACCTTC. This encodes CASSDGSLYGYTF. V usage is TRBV12-3 or TRBV12-4 and J usage is TRBJ1-2; D remains unclear. The CDR3 has 13 residues. Trimming took 5 bases from V and 4 from J, leaving 11 bases between them.

The V gene is TRBV2, the J gene TRBJ1-6; D not resolved. The CDR3 length is 14 residues. V was trimmed by 5 bases and J by 9 bases, leaving 14 bases between them. Germline V gene lookup returns CDR1 SNHLY and CDR2 FYNNEI. The CDR3 bases are TGTGCCAGCAGTCCGGACCCAAAAGGTTCACCCCTCCACTTT. Amino acid sequence: CASSPDPKGSPLHF. Variable domain in full (rest from reference TRBV2 and TRBJ1-6): EPEVTQTPSHQVTQMGQEVILRCVPISNHLYFYWYRQILGQKVEFLVSFYNNEISEKSEIFDDQFSVERPDGSNFTLKIRSTKLEDSAMYFCASSPDPKGSPLHFGNGTRLTVT.

In this sample, this clonotype turned up a few times. CDR3 sequence (DNA): TGTGCCAGCAGCTCACCGACCTCGAGGGGCACGGGGTACTTC. This translates into CASSSPTSRGTGYF. The chain employs TRBV7-2 and TRBJ2-7; D assignment may be TRBD1 or TRBD2 (5 bases each). V was cut by 4 bases and J by 12 bases, with 22 bases left in between. Germline V gives CDR1 SGHTA, CDR2 FQGNSA. There are 14 residues in the CDR3.

The chain is built from TRBV4-1 and TRBJ1-2, with TRBD1 identical over 8 bases. V shed 2 bases, J shed 8 bases, and the junction held 7 bases outside the gene matches. Germline assignment: CDR1 MGHRA and CDR2 YSYEKL. The CDR3 loop spans 14 amino acids. The CDR3 here is CASSQLDRGEGYTF. DNA of the CDR3: TGCGCCAGCAGCCAACTTGACAGGGGAGAAGGCTACACCTTC.

This clonotype has more than one count but fewer than ten. The chain employs TRBV12-3 or TRBV12-4 and TRBJ1-1; weak D call: TRBD1 (5 bases). Trimming took off 1 base at V and 7 bases at J, with 10 bases between the two ends. The CDR3 consists of 13 residues. The chain's CDR3 is CASSLGETVEAFF. The DNA of the CDR3 is TGTGCCAGCAGTTTAGGGGAGACAGTTGAAGCTTTCTTT.

The chain couples TRBV28 to TRBJ2-7; 8 bases map to TRBD2. Germline V gene data show CDR1 as MDHEN and CDR2 as SYDVKM. After removal of 6 bases from V and 5 bases from J, the junction contained 6 bases not matched to a gene. This CDR3 has 13 residues. The CDR3 spells CASSPDGGDEQYF. As DNA, the CDR3 is TGTGCCAGCAGCCCAGACGGGGGGGACGAGCAGTACTTC.

This clonotype appeared a few times. This chain connects TRBV7-9 to TRBJ2-5, with 9 bases aligning to TRBD2. Trimming took 4 bases from V and 3 from J; bases not matched to a gene: 9. Germline CDR1 is SEHNR and CDR2 is FQNEAQ (reference sequence). The CDR3 sequence is 16 residues long. CDR3: CASSSTYRLAEETQYF. In nucleotides, the CDR3 is TGTGCCAGCAGCTCCACTTACCGACTAGCGGAAGAGACCCAGTACTTC.

The rearrangement joins TRBV7-6 to TRBJ2-1; 8 nucleotides align to TRBD1. CDR3 size: 14 residues. Trimming at V came to 5 bases and at J to 8 bases, leaving 8 bases not matched to a gene. Germline CDR1 and CDR2: SGHVS and FNYEAQ. This chain's CDR3 is CASSPGWTGYEQFF. The CDR3 DNA sequence: TGTGCCAGCAGCCCCGGGTGGACAGGGTATGAGCAGTTCTTC.

The chain links TRBV6-2 or TRBV6-3 to TRBJ2-7; TRBD1 agrees at 9 bases. The V and J ends lost 5 bases and 1 base, in that order; junction bases with no gene match: 3. The germline gives CDR1 MNHEY, CDR2 SVGEGT. The CDR3 loop spans 14 amino acids. CDR3 sequence (DNA): TGTGCCAGCAGTACGACAGGGGGGTCCTACGAGCAGTACTTC. Translating it yields CASSTTGGSYEQYF.

V gene TRBV7-3 combines with J gene TRBJ2-7; D unclear. Per germline, CDR1 SGHTA and CDR2 FQGTGA. V dropped 2 bases and J dropped 4 bases, with 9 bases sitting between them. This CDR3 comprises 13 residues. This chain's CDR3 is CASSLVYGYEQYF. For the CDR3, the DNA is TGTGCCAGCAGCTTAGTTTACGGATACGAGCAGTACTTC.

Only a few counts were recorded for this clonotype. The genes are TRBV7-6 and TRBJ2-3; D is uncertain. CDR1 SGHVS and CDR2 FNYEAQ come from the germline V gene. Deletions cut 5 bases from V and 0 bases from J, with 18 bases between. The CDR3 runs to 17 residues. The CDR3 nucleotides read TGTGCCAGCAGCCCCCAATGGGAAAGGGCGAGCACAGATACGCAGTATTTT. This encodes CASSPQWERASTDTQYF.

In this sample, this clonotype turned up a few times. J is TRBJ1-1 and V is TRBV7-6, with a possible D match to TRBD1 (5 bases). The CDR3 sequence is 15 residues long. Trimming shortened V by 3 bases and J by 5 bases, and 16 bases separated the two germline ends. CDR1 and CDR2 (germline): SGHVS, FNYEAQ. The CDR3 DNA reads as TGTGCCAGCAGCTTCCTCCGGGGGAGGAGGACTGAAGCTTTCTTT. Its protein product is CASSFLRGRRTEAFF.

This clonotype was detected ten times or more. The chain links TRBV2 to TRBJ2-1; 9 bases line up with TRBD1. Per the germline V gene, CDR1 is SNHLY and CDR2 is FYNNEI. With V trimmed by 10 bases and J by 5 bases, 9 bases remained unmatched. The CDR3 contains 14 residues. CDR3 loop: CATTPGQGHNEQFF. The CDR3, as DNA: TGTGCCACCACGCCGGGACAGGGACACAATGAGCAGTTCTTC.

The chain couples TRBV2 to TRBJ2-5; D is ambiguous. Germline V CDR1 and CDR2: SNHLY, FYNNEI. Deletions cut 8 bases from V and 2 bases from J, with 12 bases between. The CDR3 loop spans 13 amino acids. CDR3 in DNA: TGTGCCAGCGGGTGGCGAAGACAAGAGACCCAGTACTTC. Translation gives CASGWRRQETQYF.

This clonotype was counted between two and nine times. The V and J genes are TRBV4-1 and TRBJ2-5; 11 nucleotides agree with TRBD2. The germline V gene encodes CDR1 MGHRA and CDR2 YSYEKL. V dropped 1 base and J dropped 5; count of bases not matched to a gene: 12. The CDR3 has 18 amino acids. The CDR3 region is CASSQGGLAGGEGETQYF. The CDR3 region has the DNA TGCGCCAGCAGCCAAGGAGGCCTAGCGGGGGGCGAAGGGGAGACCCAGTACTTC.

The chain links TRBV7-6 to TRBJ2-5, with a weak D call TRBD2 (5 bases). Germline loops: CDR1 SGHVS, CDR2 FNYEAQ. CDR3 length: 15 residues. V dropped 0 bases and J dropped 9 bases, with 17 bases sitting between them. In nucleotides, the CDR3 is TGTGCCAGCAGCTTAGCGCAACTCGGGATTTCGTCCCAGTACTTC. It encodes CASSLAQLGISSQYF.